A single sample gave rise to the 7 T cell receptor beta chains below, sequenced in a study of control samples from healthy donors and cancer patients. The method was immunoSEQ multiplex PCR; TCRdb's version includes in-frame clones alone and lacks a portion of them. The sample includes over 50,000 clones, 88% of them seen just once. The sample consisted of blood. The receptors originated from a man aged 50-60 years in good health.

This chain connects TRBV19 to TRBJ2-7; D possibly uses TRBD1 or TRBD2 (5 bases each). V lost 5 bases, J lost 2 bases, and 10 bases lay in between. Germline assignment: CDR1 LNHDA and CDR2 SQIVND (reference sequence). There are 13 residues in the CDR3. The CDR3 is CASSPGRPYEQYF. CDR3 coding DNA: TGTGCCAGTAGTCCGGGACGGCCCTACGAGCAGTACTTC.

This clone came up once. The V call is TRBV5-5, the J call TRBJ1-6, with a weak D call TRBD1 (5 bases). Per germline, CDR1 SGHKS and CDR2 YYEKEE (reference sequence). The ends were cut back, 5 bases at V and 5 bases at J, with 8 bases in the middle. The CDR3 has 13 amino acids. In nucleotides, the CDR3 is TGTGCCAGCAGGGGACGGGATAATTCACCCCTCCACTTT. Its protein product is CASRGRDNSPLHF.

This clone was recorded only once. The CDR3 DNA follows: TGTGCCAGCAGTGGAGGAAGTAATCCATATAGCAATCAGCCCCAGCATTTT. Translating it yields CASSGGSNPYSNQPQHF. V usage is TRBV7-9 and J usage is TRBJ1-5; D gene unclear. V lost 6 bases and J lost 0, with 18 bases in between. This CDR3 has 17 residues. Germline V lookup: CDR1 SEHNR, CDR2 FQNEAQ (reference sequence).

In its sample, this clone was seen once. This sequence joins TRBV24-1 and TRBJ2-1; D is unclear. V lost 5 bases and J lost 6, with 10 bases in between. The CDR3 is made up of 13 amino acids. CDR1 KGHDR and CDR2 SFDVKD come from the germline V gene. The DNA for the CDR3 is TGTGCCACCAGTGTCCAGGTCAGCAATGAGCAGTTCTTC. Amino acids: CATSVQVSNEQFF.

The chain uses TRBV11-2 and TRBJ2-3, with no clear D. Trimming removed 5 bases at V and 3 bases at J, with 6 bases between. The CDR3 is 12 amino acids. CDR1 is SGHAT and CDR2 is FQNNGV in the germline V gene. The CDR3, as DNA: TGTGCCAGCAGCACCGGGACAGATACGCAGTATTTT. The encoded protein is CASSTGTDTQYF.

The CDR3 DNA is TGTGCCAGCAGCCAGCGGGAGCTGGTACAAGAGACCCAGTACTTC. It is translated as CASSQRELVQETQYF. V gene TRBV5-6 combines with J gene TRBJ2-5; 8 nucleotides line up with TRBD2. The V gene end was trimmed by 4 bases and the J gene end by 2 bases; junction bases not matched to a gene: 7. The CDR3 spans 15 residues. Germline values: CDR1 SGHDT, CDR2 YYEEEE.

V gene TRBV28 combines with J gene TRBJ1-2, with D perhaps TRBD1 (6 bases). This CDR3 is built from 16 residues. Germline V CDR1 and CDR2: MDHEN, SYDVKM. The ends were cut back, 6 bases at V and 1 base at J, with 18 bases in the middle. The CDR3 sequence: CASSPPSTGFNYGYTF. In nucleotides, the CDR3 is TGTGCCAGCAGCCCACCCTCGACAGGATTTAACTATGGCTACACCTTC.